This entry is about one TCR beta chain. What it recognizes is unknown. The source of the sample is a study of cytomegalovirus exposure and HLA in healthy donors. Germline values: CDR1 MNHEY, CDR2 SMNVEV (reference sequence). This CDR3 is 12 amino acids long. J gave up 4 bases and V 8 bases, and 4 bases lay outside the gene matches. The PCR used 60 Vbeta and 13 Jbeta primers. Generated by immunoSEQ multiplex PCR, the TCRdb table keeps only in-frame clones and is missing some. The table records about 120,000 clones, about 78% of them present only once. General study results and limits: The HLA-A and HLA-B alleles of most subjects were reportedly predicted accurately from TCR beta sequences. A later analysis, which compared TCR beta chains of equal frequency, found the HLA-associated ones more clonally expanded. A later analysis linked around 15,000 TCR beta sequences to HLA alleles at 0.05 false discovery rate. In a later analysis, DRB1 alleles had the most associated TCRs; HLA-C alleles the fewest.

The sequence was obtained from a female donor in good health and CMV-seronegative. The chain joins TRBV27 to TRBJ2-7; 8 nucleotides align to TRBD2. Sequencing was carried out using PBMCs. CDR3 in DNA: TGTGCCAGCGGGCGGGGGGCTTACGAGCAGTACTTC. Its translation is CASGRGAYEQYF.